This paragraph reports one TCR beta chain. Some clones are missing from TCRdb's copy, which holds only in-frame ones; the method was immunoSEQ multiplex PCR. The data contain roughly 70,000 clones, 75% to 90% of them seen just once; the ten biggest clones take up about 0.64%. The CDR3 is 15 residues long. Germline V gives CDR1 SGHNT, CDR2 YYREEE (reference sequence). V lost 4 bases to trimming and J lost 4 bases, with 15 bases between them. The entry originates in a study of T cell clones after liver transplantation. The sequences come from CD4+ T cells from blood, collected before liver transplant. This receptor was obtained from a human donor who received a liver transplant. The chain recombines TRBV5-4 with TRBJ2-1, with D perhaps matching TRBD2 (6 bases). The CDR3, as DNA: TGTGCCAGCAGCCGGTCCAGCGGGTCGTACAATGAGCAGTTCTTC. This codes for CASSRSSGSYNEQFF.